This T cell receptor (beta chain) was found in a study of T cells in Graves' hyperthyroidism and ophthalmopathy. Overall study results and limits: A 13 V-J model separated ophthalmopathy from stable hyperthyroidism. Model-based prediction identified ophthalmopathy a median around 6.7 months prior to its onset.

Regions amplified from RNA transcripts were the TCR beta CDR3 regions. The HTBI primer set was used in a first-round RT-PCR of the TCR CDR3. One entry per CDR3 protein results from TCRdb running MiXCR on the multiplex PCR reads. The repertoire holds about 320,000 distinct CDR3 sequences, with roughly 15% as singletons. Germline loops: CDR1 LNHNV, CDR2 YYDKDF (reference sequence). The V gene lost 4 bases and the J gene lost 5 bases, with 14 bases spanning the gap. The CDR3 has 14 residues. For this clonotype: Its antigen is not identified.

The sequence was collected from a man between 25 and 39 years old with Graves' hyperthyroidism. Sequenced sample: blood. The rearrangement links TRBV15 to TRBJ1-1; possibly TRBD1 for D (5 bases). CDR3 protein: CATSKGVWGTEAFF. For the CDR3, the DNA is TGTGCCACCAGCAAAGGGGTTTGGGGGACTGAAGCTTTCTTT.